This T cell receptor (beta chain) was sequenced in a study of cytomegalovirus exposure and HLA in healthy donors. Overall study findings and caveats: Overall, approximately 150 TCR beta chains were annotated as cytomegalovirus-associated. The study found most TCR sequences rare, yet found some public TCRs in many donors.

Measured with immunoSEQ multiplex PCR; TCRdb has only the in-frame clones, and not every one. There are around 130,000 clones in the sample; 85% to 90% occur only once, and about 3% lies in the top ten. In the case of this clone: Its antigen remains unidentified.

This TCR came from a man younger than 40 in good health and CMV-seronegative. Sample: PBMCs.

The CDR3 nucleotides read TGTGCCAGCAGTTACTGGCCAGGTAGCTCCTACGAGCAGTACTTC. It codes for CASSYWPGSSYEQYF. The V and J genes are TRBV6-5 and TRBJ2-7; D gene ambiguous. CDR3 length equals 15 residues. Trimming left V 1 base short and J 0 bases short, with 10 bases between. From germline, CDR1 is MNHEY and CDR2 SVGAGI.